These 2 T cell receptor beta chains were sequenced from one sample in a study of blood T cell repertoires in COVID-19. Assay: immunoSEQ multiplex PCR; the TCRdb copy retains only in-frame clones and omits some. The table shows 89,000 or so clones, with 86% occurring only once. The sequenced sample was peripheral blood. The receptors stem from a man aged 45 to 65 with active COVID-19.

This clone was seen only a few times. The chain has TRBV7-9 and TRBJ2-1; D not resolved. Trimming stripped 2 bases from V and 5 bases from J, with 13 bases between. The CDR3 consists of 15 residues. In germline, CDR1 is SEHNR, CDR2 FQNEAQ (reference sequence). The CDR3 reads CASSLNPTVDNEQFF. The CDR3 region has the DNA TGTGCCAGCAGCTTAAACCCCACAGTAGACAATGAGCAGTTCTTC. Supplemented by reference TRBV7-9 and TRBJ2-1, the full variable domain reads DTGVSQNPRHKITKRGQNVTFRCDPISEHNRLYWYRQTLGQGPEFLTYFQNEAQLEKSRLLSDRFSAERPKGSFSTLEIQRTEQGDSAMYLCASSLNPTVDNEQFFGPGTRLTVL.

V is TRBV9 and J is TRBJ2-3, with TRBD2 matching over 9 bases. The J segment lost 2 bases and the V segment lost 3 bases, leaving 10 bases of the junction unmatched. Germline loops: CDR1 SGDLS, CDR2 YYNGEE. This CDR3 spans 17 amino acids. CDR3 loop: CASSGQATSGPTDTQYF. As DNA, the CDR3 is TGTGCCAGCAGCGGGCAGGCGACTAGCGGCCCCACAGATACGCAGTATTTT. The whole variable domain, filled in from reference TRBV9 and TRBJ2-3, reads DSGVTQTPKHLITATGQRVTLRCSPRSGDLSVYWYQQSLDQGLQFLIQYYNGEERAKGNILERFSAQQFPDLHSELNLSSLELGDSALYFCASSGQATSGPTDTQYFGPGTRLTVL.